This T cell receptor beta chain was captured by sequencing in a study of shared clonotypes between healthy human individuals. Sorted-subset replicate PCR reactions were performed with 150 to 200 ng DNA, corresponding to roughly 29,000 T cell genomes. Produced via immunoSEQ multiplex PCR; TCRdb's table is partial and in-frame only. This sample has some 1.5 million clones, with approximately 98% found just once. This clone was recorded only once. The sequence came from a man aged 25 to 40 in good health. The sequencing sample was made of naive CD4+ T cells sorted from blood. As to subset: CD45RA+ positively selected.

Written as DNA, the CDR3 is TGTGCCAGCAGTTTATCCGGGGGAATCGGCCATCAGCCCCAGCATTTT. This gives the protein CASSLSGGIGHQPQHF. The chain is built from TRBV28 and TRBJ1-5, with D perhaps TRBD1 (5 bases). CDR1 and CDR2 (germline): MDHEN, SYDVKM. Trimming left V 1 base short and J 5 bases short, with 15 bases between. This CDR3 spans 16 amino acids.